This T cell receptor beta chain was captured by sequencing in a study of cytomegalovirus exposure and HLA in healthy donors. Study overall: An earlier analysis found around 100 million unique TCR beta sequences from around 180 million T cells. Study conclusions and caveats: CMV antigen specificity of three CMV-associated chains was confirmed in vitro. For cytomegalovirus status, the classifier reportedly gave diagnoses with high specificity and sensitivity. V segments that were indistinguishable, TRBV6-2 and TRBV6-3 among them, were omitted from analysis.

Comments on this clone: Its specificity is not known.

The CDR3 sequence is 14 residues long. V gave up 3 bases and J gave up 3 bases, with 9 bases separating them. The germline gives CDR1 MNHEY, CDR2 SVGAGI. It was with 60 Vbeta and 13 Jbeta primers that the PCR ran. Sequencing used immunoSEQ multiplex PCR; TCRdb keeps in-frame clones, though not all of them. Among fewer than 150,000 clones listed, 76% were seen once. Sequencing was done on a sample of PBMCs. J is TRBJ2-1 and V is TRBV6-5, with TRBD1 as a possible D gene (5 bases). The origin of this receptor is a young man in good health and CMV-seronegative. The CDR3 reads CASSYRGRYNEQFF. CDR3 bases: TGTGCCAGCAGTTATAGGGGCCGCTACAATGAGCAGTTCTTC.